These T cell receptor beta chains were read from a single sample in a study of graft-versus-host responses after intestinal transplantation. Only in-frame clones appear in the TCRdb table, and some are missing; sequencing was by immunoSEQ multiplex PCR. The sample shows 80,000 to 90,000 clones, roughly nine tenths of them seen only once. These receptors lack a known antigen. Source: unstimulated CD4+ T cells sorted from spleen or lymph node cells, taken before intestinal transplant. Receptors were obtained from a human donor who received an intestinal transplant. CDR3s include the opening cysteine and the closing phenylalanine or tryptophan. The order of the fields is clone size, V gene, J gene, D gene, CDR3 protein, CDR3 DNA. A D gene is named only where the DNA matches it firmly. The size of a clone is reported for some rows only, either as once, few or many, or as a class for expanded clones.

>.|TRBV5-1|TRBJ1-5|.
CASSLGKYSNQPQHF
TGCGCCAGTAGTCTAGGAAAATATAGCAATCAGCCCCAGCATTTT
>.|TRBV6-5|TRBJ1-2|TRBD1
CASSGTGIRGGYTF
TGTGCCAGCAGTGGGACAGGGATTCGAGGGGGCTACACCTTC
>.|TRBV5-4|TRBJ2-1|.
CASSRWGGLSSYNEQFF
TGTGCCAGCAGCCGCTGGGGGGGGCTAAGTTCCTACAATGAGCAGTTCTTC
>.|TRBV6-5|TRBJ1-1|TRBD1
CASSIQGGTEAFF
TGTGCCAGCAGCATACAGGGGGGCACTGAAGCTTTCTTT
>once|TRBV4-2|TRBJ2-4|TRBD2
CASSQELGGAGLLAKNIQYF
TGTGCCAGCAGCCAGGAACTCGGGGGGGCGGGGTTATTAGCCAAAAACATTCAGTACTTC
>few|TRBV5-1|TRBJ2-2|TRBD2
CASRRTSGYTGELFF
TGCGCCAGCAGACGGACTAGCGGTTACACCGGGGAGCTGTTTTTT
>.|TRBV11-1|TRBJ1-1|TRBD1
CASSSVDRESTEAFF
TGTGCCAGCAGCTCCGTCGACAGGGAGTCCACTGAAGCTTTCTTT
>.|TRBV7-4|TRBJ2-7|.
CASPGKDECWEQYF
TGTGCCAGCCCCGGGAAGGATGAATGTTGGGAGCAGTACTTC
>.|TRBV7-2|TRBJ2-1|TRBD2
CASSLASGVYNEQFF
TGTGCCAGCAGCTTAGCTAGCGGGGTCTACAATGAGCAGTTCTTC
>.|TRBV4-1|TRBJ1-5|.
CASSQDRLGGKPQHF
TGCGCCAGCAGCCAAGATCGACTGGGGGGGAAGCCCCAGCATTTT
>.|TRBV7-9|TRBJ1-2|.
CASSLSGGDGYGYTF
TGTGCCAGCAGCTTATCGGGCGGGGACGGCTATGGCTACACCTTC
>once|TRBV6-1|TRBJ1-4|.
CASSEVGAEPNEKLFF
TGTGCCAGCAGTGAAGTAGGAGCGGAACCTAATGAAAAACTGTTTTTT
>once|TRBV6-1|TRBJ2-2|TRBD1
CASSIGTANTGELFF
TGTGCCAGCAGCATCGGGACAGCTAACACCGGGGAGCTGTTTTTT
>.|TRBV2|TRBJ2-6|.
CASNPGGARGANVLTF
TGTGCCAGCAATCCTGGGGGGGCGAGGGGGGCCAACGTCCTGACTTTC
>.|TRBV18|TRBJ2-2|.
CASSLLGQNTGELFF
TGTGCCAGCTCACTTCTGGGACAGAACACCGGGGAGCTGTTTTTT
>.|TRBV7-7|TRBJ2-1|TRBD2
CASSLRAGGQDEQFF
TGTGCTAGCAGCTTACGGGCGGGGGGGCAAGATGAGCAGTTCTTC
>.|TRBV9|TRBJ2-5|.
CASSVEGGAYQETQYF
TGTGCCAGCAGCGTAGAGGGGGGGGCGTACCAAGAGACCCAGTACTTC
>once|TRBV6-1|TRBJ1-2|.
CASSETGTLRSGKGYTF
TGTGCCAGCAGTGAAACGGGGACATTGAGGTCAGGGAAAGGCTACACCTTC
>.|TRBV7-2|TRBJ2-2|.
CASSPDYTGELFF
TGTGCCAGCAGCCCAGACTACACCGGGGAGCTGTTTTTT
>.|TRBV6-5|TRBJ2-1|.
CASSYSTGLLYNEQFF
TGTGCCAGCAGTTATTCGACTGGACTATTGTACAATGAGCAGTTCTTC
>.|TRBV7-5|TRBJ1-6|.
CARSLGPRSPLHF
TGTGCCAGAAGCTTAGGCCCGAGGTCACCCCTCCACTTT
>few|TRBV2|TRBJ1-6|TRBD1
CASSEVQGAPLHF
TGTGCCAGCAGTGAAGTACAGGGGGCACCCCTCCACTTT
>.|TRBV18|TRBJ1-5|TRBD1
CASSPVDRLGNQPQHF
TGTGCCAGCTCACCAGTGGACAGGTTAGGAAATCAGCCCCAGCATTTT
>.|TRBV18|TRBJ1-1|.
CASSPEGSDTEAFF
TGTGCCAGCTCACCAGAGGGCTCGGACACTGAAGCTTTCTTT
>.|TRBV5-4|TRBJ2-5|TRBD2
CASRVAGAGETQYF
TGTGCCAGCAGGGTAGCGGGGGCGGGGGAGACCCAGTACTTC
>.|TRBV6-1|TRBJ1-2|TRBD1
CASSHPGTGNYGYTF
TGTGCCAGCAGTCATCCAGGGACAGGGAACTATGGCTACACCTTC
>few|TRBV5-1|TRBJ1-6|.
CASSWNTGTGSLHF
TGCGCCAGCAGCTGGAACACAGGGACCGGATCCCTCCACTTT
>few|TRBV6-1|TRBJ1-2|.
CASSPDRNYGYTF
TGTGCCAGCAGTCCCGACAGGAACTATGGCTACACCTTC
>.|TRBV9|TRBJ2-3|TRBD2
CASSVSGGRTDTQYF
TGTGCCAGCAGCGTTAGCGGGGGCCGCACAGATACGCAGTATTTT
>.|TRBV5-4|TRBJ2-1|.
CASSLPGLGQFF
TGTGCCAGCAGCTTGCCAGGGTTGGGGCAGTTCTTC
>.|TRBV2|TRBJ1-2|.
CASATGSYGYTF
TGTGCCAGCGCTACAGGTTCCTATGGCTACACCTTC
>.|TRBV5-1|TRBJ2-5|.
CASRTGGMGETQYF
TGCGCCAGCAGAACCGGGGGAATGGGCGAGACCCAGTACTTC
>.|TRBV5-5|TRBJ2-2|TRBD2
CASSPLAGNTGELFF
TGTGCCAGCAGTCCTCTAGCGGGGAATACCGGGGAGCTGTTTTTT
>once|TRBV6-1|TRBJ2-2|TRBD2
CASTIGGTNTGELFF
TGTGCCAGCACGATCGGGGGGACGAACACCGGGGAGCTGTTTTTT